What follows describes a single T cell receptor beta chain. Other nucleotide sequences in the sample specify the same CDR3. Produced via immunoSEQ multiplex PCR; TCRdb's table is partial and in-frame only. The sample lists 130,000 to 150,000 clones, 80% to 90% seen once, with roughly 1.5% in the top ten. These data come from a study of blood T cell repertoires in COVID-19. Across the whole study: The cDNA or gDNA used as material had been derived from T cells, B-cell-depleted T cells, or PBMCs.

Deletions cut 8 bases from V and 2 bases from J, with 13 bases between. The CDR3 consists of 13 residues. The clonotype was recovered from a woman aged 45-65 years with acute or convalescent COVID-19. The J gene is TRBJ2-7, the V gene TRBV12-3 or TRBV12-4, with D possibly TRBD2 on 6 matching bases. The sequenced sample was peripheral blood. CDR3: CASGRGFTYEQYF. The DNA of the CDR3 is TGTGCCAGCGGGCGGGGCTTCACCTACGAGCAGTACTTC.